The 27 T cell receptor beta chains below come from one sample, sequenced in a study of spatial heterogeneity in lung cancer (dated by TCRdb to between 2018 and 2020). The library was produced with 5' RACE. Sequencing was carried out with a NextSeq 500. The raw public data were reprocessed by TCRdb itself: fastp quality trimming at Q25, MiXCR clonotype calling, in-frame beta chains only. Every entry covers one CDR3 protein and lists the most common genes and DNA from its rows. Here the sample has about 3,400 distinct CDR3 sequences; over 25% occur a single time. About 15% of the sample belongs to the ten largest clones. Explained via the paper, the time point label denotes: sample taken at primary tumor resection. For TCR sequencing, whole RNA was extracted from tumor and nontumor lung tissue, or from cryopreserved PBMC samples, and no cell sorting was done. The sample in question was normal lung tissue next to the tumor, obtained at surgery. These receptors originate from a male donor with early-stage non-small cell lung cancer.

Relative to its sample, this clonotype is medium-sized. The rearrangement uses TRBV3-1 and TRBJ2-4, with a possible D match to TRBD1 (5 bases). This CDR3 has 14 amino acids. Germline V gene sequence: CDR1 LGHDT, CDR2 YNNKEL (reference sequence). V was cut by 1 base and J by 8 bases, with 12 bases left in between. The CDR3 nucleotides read TGTGCCAGCAGCCAAGTGGTCAGGGCGGACATTCAGTACTTC. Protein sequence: CASSQVVRADIQYF.

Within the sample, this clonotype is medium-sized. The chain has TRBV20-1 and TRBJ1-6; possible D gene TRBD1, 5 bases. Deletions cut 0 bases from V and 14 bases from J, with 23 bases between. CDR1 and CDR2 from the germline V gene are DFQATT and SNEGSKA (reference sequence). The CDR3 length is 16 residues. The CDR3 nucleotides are TGCAGTGCTAGAGACTATCGAGGGCAGGGACGTCAGGCCCTCCACTTT. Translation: CSARDYRGQGRQALHF.

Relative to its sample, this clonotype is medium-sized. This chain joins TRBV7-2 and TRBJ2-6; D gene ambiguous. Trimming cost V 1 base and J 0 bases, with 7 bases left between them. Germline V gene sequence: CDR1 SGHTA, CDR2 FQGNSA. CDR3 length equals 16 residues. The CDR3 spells CASSLVVSSGANVLTF. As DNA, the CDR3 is TGTGCCAGCAGCTTAGTCGTTTCCTCTGGGGCCAACGTCCTGACTTTC. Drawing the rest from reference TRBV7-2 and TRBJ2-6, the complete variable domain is GAGVSQSPSNKVTEKGKDVELRCDPISGHTALYWYRQSLGQGLEFLIYFQGNSAPDKSGLPSDRFSAERTGGSVSTLTIQRTQQEDSAVYLCASSLVVSSGANVLTFGAGSRLTVL.

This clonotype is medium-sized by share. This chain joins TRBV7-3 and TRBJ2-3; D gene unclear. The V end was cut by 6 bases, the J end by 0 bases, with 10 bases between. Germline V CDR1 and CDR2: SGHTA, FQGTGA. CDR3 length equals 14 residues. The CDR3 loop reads CASSPLGSTDTQYF. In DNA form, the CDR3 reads TGTGCCAGCAGTCCCTTAGGGAGCACAGATACGCAGTATTTT.

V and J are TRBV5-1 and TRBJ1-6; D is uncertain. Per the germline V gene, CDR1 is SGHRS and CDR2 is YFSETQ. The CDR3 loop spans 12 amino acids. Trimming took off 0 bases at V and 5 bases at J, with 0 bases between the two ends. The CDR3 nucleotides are TGCGCCAGCAGCTTGGATAATTCACCCCTCCACTTT. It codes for CASSLDNSPLHF.

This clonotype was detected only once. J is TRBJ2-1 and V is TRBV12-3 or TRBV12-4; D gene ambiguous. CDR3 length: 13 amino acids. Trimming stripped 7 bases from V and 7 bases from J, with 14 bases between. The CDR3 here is CASTYADVNEQFF. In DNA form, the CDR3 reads TGTGCCAGCACCTACGCTGATGTTAATGAGCAGTTCTTC.

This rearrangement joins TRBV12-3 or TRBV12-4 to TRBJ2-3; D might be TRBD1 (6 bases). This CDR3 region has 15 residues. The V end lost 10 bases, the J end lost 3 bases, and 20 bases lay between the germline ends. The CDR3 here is CATRQAIGHTDTQYF. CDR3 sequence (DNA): TGTGCCACGAGACAGGCCATAGGTCATACAGATACGCAGTATTTT.

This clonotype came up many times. The CDR3 bases are TGTGCCAGCAGTCCCCGCCCCCGGGCGAGGACCGGGGAGCTGTTTTTT. Residues: CASSPRPRARTGELFF. V usage is TRBV28 and J usage is TRBJ2-2, with D unresolved. Germline V lookup: CDR1 MDHEN, CDR2 SYDVKM. The CDR3 has 16 amino acids. V lost 5 bases and J 5 bases, leaving 18 bases between the germline ends. Looking up the rest from reference TRBV28 and TRBJ2-2 gives the full variable domain: DVKVTQSSRYLVKRTGEKVFLECVQDMDHENMFWYRQDPGLGLRLIYFSYDVKMKEKGDIPEGYSVSREKKERFSLILESASTNQTSMYLCASSPRPRARTGELFFGEGSRLTVL.

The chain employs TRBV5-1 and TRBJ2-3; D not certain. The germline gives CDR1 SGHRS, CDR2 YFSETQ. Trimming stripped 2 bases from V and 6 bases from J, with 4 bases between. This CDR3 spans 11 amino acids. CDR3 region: CASSLWDTQYF. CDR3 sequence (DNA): TGCGCCAGCAGCTTATGGGATACGCAGTATTTT.

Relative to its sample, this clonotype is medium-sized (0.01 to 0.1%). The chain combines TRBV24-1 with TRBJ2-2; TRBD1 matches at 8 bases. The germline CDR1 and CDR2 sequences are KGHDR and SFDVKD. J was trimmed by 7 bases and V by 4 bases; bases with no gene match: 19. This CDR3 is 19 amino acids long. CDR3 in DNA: TGTGCCACCAGTGACCCCCCTCTTGGACAGGGCGGGCGAGGCGGGGAGCTGTTTTTT. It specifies CATSDPPLGQGGRGGELFF.

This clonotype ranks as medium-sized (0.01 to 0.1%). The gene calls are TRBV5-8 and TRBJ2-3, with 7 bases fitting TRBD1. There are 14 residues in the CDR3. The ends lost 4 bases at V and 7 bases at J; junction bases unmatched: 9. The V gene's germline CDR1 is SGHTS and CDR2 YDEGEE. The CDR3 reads CASSLGQAGYTQYF. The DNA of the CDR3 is TGTGCCAGCAGCCTCGGACAGGCCGGATATACGCAGTATTTT.

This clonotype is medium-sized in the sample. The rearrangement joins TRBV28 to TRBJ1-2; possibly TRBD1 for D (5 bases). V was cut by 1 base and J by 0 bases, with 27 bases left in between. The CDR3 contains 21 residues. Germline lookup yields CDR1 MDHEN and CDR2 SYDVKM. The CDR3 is CASSLFGGYFSPSSANYGYTF. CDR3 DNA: TGTGCCAGCAGTTTATTTGGGGGTTACTTTTCCCCTTCGTCAGCTAACTATGGCTACACCTTC.

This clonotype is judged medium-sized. Here the CDR3 DNA reads TGTGCCAGCAGTGAAACGGGCGGGCCCCAAGAGACCCAGTACTTC. Its translation is CASSETGGPQETQYF. The chain is built from TRBV25-1 and TRBJ2-5; weak D call: TRBD2 (5 bases). V lost 2 bases, J lost 1 base, and 11 bases lay in between. Germline V lookup: CDR1 MGHDK, CDR2 SYGVNS. CDR3 length equals 15 residues.

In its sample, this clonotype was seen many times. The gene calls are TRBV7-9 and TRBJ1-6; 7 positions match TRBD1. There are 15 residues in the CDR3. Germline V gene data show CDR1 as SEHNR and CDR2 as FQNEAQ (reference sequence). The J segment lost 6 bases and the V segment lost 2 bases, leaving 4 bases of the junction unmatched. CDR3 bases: TGTGCCAGCAGCTTATTAGGGACAGCTAATTCACCCCTCCACTTT. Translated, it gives CASSLLGTANSPLHF.

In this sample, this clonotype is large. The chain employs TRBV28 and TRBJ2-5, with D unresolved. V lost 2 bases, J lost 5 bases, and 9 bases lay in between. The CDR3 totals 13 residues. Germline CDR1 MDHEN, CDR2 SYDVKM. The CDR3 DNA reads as TGTGCCAGCAGTTTACCCCCTTCGGAGACCCAGTACTTC. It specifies CASSLPPSETQYF.

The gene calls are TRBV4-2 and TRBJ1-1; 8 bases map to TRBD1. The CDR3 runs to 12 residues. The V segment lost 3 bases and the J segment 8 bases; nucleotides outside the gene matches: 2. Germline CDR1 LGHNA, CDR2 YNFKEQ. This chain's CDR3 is CASSHDRGEAFF. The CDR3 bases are TGTGCCAGCAGCCACGACAGGGGCGAAGCTTTCTTT.

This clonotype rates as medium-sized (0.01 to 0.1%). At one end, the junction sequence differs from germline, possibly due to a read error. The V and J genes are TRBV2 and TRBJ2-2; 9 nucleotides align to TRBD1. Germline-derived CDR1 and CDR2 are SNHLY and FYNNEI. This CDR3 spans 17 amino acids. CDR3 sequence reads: CASRRDRVGSNAGELFF. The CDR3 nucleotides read TGTGCCAGCAGGCGGGACAGGGTGGGATCGAACGCCGGGGAGCTGTTTTTT. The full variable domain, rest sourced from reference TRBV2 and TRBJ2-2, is EPEVTQTPSHQVTQMGQEVILRCVPISNHLYFYWYRQILGQKVEFLVSFYNNEISEKSEIFDDQFSVERPDGSNFTLKIRSTKLEDSAMYFCASRRDRVGSNAGELFFGEGSRLTVL.

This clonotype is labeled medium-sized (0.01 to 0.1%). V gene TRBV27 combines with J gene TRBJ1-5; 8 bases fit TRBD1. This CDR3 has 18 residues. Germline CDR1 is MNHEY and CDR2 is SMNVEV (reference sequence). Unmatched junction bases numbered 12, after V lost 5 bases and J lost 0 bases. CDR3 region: CASSHKTGVGYSNQPQHF. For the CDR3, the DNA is TGTGCCAGCAGTCACAAGACAGGGGTTGGATATAGCAATCAGCCCCAGCATTTT.

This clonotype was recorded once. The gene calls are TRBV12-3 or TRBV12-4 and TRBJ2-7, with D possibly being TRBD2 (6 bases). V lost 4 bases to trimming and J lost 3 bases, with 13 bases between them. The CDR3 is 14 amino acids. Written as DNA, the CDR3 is TGTGCCAGCAGTTCTCCGGACTATCTCTACGAGCAGTACTTC. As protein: CASSSPDYLYEQYF.

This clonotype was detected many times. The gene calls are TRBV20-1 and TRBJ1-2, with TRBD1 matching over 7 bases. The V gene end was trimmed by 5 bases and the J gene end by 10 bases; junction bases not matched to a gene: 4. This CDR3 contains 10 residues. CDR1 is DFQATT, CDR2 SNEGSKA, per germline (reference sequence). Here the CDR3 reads CSAGTDLYTF. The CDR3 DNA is TGCAGTGCTGGGACAGACCTCTACACCTTC.

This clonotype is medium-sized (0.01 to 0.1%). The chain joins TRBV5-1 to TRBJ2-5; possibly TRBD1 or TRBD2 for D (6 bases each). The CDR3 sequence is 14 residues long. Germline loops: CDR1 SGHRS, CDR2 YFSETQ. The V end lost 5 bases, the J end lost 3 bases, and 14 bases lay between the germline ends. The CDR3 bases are TGCGCCAGCAGACTATTTAGGGGGGAAGAGACCCAGTACTTC. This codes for CASRLFRGEETQYF.

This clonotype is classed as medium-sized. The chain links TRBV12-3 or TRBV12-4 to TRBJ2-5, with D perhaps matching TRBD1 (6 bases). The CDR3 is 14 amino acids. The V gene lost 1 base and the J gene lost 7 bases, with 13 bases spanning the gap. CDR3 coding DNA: TGTGCCAGCAGTTTAGGGCCCCGAGGGGGGACCCAGTACTTC. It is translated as CASSLGPRGGTQYF.

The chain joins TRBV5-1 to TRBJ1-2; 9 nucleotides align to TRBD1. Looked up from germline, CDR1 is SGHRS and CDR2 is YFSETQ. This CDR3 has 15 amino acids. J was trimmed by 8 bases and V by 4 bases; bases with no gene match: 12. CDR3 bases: TGCGCCAGCAGCGAAGGAACAGGGGGCGCGTTCGGCTACACCTTC. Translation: CASSEGTGGAFGYTF.

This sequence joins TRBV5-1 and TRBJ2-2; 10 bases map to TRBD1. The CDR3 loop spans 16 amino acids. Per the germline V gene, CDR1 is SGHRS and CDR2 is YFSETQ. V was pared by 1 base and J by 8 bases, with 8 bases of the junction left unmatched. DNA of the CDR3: TGCGCCAGCAGCTTGCTGGGACAGGGGTCGCCGGGGGAGCTGTTTTTT. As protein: CASSLLGQGSPGELFF.

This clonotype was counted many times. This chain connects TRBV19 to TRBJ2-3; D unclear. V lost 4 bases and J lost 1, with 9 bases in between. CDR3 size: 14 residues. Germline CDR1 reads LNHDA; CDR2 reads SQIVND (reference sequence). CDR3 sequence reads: CASSTLLGTDTQYF. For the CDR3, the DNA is TGTGCCAGTAGTACACTCCTGGGCACAGATACGCAGTATTTT.

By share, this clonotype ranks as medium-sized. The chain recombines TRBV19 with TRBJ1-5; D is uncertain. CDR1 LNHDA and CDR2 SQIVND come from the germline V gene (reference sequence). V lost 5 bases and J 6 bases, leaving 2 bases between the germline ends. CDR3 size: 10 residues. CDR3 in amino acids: CASSPQPQHF. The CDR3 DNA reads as TGTGCCAGTAGTCCTCAGCCCCAGCATTTT.

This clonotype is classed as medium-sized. The CDR3 region has the DNA TGTGCCAGCAGTGAAGGGGGGACCCGCACAGATACGCAGTATTTT. Translation: CASSEGGTRTDTQYF. The rearrangement links TRBV2 to TRBJ2-3, with D tentatively TRBD1 or TRBD2 (5 bases each). The length of the CDR3 is 15 residues. CDR1 and CDR2 from the germline V gene are SNHLY and FYNNEI. V was cut by 1 base and J by 1 base, with 9 bases left in between.